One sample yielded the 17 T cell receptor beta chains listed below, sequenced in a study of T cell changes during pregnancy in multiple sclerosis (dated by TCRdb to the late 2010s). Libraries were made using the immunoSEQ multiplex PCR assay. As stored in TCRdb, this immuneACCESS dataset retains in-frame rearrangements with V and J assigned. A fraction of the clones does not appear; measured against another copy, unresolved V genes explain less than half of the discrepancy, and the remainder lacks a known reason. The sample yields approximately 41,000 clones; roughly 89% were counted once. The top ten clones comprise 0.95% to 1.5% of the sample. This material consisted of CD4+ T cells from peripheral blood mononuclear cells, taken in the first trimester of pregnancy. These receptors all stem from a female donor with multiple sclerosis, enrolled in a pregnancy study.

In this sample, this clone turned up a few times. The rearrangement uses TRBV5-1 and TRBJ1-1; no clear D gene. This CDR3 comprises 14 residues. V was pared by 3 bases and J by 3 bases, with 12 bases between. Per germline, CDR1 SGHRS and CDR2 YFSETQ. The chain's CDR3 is CASSSSRADTEAFF. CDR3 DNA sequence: TGCGCCAGCAGCTCTTCAAGAGCGGACACTGAAGCTTTCTTT.

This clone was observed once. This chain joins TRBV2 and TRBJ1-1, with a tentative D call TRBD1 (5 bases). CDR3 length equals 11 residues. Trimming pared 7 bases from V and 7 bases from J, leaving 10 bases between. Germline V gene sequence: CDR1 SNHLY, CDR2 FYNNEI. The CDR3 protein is CASTRQLEAFF. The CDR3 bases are TGTGCCAGCACCCGACAGCTTGAAGCTTTCTTT.

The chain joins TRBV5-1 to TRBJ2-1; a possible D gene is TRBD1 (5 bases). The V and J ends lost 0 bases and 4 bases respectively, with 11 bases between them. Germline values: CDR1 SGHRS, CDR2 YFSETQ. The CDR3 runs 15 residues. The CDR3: CASSLVDRMYNEQFF. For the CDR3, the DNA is TGCGCCAGCAGCTTGGTCGACAGAATGTACAATGAGCAGTTCTTC.

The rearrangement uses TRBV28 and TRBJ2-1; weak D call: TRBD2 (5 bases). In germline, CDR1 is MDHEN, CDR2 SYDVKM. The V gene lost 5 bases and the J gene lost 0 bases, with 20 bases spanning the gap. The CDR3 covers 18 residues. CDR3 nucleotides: TGTGCCAGCAGTCCCTCCATCTCTTGGGAGAGCTCCTACAATGAGCAGTTCTTC. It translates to CASSPSISWESSYNEQFF.

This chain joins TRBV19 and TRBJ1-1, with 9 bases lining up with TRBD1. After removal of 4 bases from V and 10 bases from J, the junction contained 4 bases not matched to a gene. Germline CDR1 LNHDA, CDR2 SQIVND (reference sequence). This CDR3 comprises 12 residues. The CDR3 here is CASSTMDRGAFF. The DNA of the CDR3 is TGTGCCAGTAGTACGATGGACAGGGGAGCTTTCTTT.

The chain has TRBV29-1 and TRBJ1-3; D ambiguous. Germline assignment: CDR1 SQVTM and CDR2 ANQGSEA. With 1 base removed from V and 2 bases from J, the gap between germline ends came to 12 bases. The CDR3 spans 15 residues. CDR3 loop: CSVEGLEITGNTIYF. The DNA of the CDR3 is TGCAGCGTTGAAGGCCTAGAGATCACTGGAAACACCATATATTTT.

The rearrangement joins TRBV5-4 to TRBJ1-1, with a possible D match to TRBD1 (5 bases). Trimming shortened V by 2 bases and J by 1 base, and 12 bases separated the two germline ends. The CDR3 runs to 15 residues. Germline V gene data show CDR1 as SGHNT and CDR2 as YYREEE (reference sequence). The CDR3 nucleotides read TGTGCCAGCAGCTTTGGGGGGTCGGGGAACACTGAAGCTTTCTTT. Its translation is CASSFGGSGNTEAFF. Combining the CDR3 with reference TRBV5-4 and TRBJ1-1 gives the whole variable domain ETGVTQSPTHLIKTRGQQVTLRCSSQSGHNTVSWYQQALGQGPQFIFQYYREEENGRGNFPPRFSGLQFPNYSSELNVNALELDDSALYLCASSFGGSGNTEAFFGQGTRLTVV.

CDR3 protein: CASSILGQPQHF. For the CDR3, the DNA is TGTGCCAGTAGTATACTAGGTCAGCCCCAGCATTTT. J is TRBJ1-5 and V is TRBV19; no clear D gene. Trimming pared 2 bases from V and 6 bases from J, leaving 5 bases between. Germline V CDR1 and CDR2: LNHDA, SQIVND (reference sequence). This CDR3 has 12 residues.

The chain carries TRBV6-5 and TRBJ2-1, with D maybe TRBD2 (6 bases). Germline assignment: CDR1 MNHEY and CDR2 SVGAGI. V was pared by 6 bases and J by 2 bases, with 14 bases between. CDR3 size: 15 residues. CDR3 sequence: CASRTRESPYNEQFF. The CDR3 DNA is TGTGCCAGCAGAACACGGGAGAGTCCCTACAATGAGCAGTTCTTC.

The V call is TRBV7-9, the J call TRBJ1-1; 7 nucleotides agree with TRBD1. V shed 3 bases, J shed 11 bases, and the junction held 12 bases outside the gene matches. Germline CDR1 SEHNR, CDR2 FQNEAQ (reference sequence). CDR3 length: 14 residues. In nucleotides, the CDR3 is TGTGCCAGCAGCTTGGGACAGCTACTCCTGAAGGCTTTCTTT. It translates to CASSLGQLLLKAFF.

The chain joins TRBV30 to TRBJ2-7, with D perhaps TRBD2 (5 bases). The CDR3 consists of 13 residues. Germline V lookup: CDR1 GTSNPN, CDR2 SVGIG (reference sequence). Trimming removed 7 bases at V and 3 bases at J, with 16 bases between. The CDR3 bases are TGTGCCTCCACGGGTCTAGGAGGCTACGAGCAGTACTTC. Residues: CASTGLGGYEQYF.

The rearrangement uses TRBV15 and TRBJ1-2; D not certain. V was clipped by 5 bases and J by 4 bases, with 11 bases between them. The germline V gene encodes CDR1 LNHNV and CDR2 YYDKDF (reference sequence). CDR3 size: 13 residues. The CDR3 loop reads CATSVPGPYGYTF. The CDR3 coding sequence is TGTGCCACCAGCGTCCCAGGCCCCTATGGCTACACCTTC.

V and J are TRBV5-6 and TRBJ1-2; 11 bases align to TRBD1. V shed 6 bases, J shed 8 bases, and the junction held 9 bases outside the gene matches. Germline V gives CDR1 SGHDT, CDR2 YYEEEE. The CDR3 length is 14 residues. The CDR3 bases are TGTGCCAGCACCACGGACAGGGGGCTCGGGGGCTACACCTTC. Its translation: CASTTDRGLGGYTF.

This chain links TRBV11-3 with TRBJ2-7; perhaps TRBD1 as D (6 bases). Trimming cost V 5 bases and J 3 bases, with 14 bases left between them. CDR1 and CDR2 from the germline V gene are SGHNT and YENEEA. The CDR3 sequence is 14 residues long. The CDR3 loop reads CASSRSGHSYEQYF. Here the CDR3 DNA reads TGTGCCAGCAGCCGATCGGGACATAGCTACGAGCAGTACTTC.

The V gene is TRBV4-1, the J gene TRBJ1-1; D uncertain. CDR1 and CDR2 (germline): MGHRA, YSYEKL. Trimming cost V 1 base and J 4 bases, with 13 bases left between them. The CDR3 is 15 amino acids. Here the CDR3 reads CASSQANPGVTEAFF. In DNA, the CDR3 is TGCGCCAGCAGCCAAGCCAACCCGGGAGTCACTGAAGCTTTCTTT.

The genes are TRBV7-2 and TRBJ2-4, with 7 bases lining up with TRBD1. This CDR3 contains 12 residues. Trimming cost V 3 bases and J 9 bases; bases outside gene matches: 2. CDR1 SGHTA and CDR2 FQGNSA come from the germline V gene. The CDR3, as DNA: TGTGCCAGCAGCTTCGACAGGGTCATTCAGTACTTC. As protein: CASSFDRVIQYF.

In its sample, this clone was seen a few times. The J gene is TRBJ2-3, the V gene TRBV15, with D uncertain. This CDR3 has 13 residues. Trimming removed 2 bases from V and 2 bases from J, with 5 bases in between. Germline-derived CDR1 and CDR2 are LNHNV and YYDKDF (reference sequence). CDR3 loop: CATSRPNTDTQYF. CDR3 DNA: TGTGCCACCAGCAGACCTAACACAGATACGCAGTATTTT.